This TCR beta chain comes out of a study of memory CD4+ T cells and cytomegalovirus serostatus (dated by TCRdb to the late 2010s). Background for the entire study: The cohort comprised around 35 healthy Belgian adults, 9 CMV seropositive and 24 CMV seronegative. CD4+ memory TCRbeta repertoires of a Belgian cohort with known cytomegalovirus serostatus were sequenced in order to replicate a published TCR-based CMV serostatus classifier.

Genomic DNA was extracted from sorted cells with the Quick-DNA Microprep Kit. TCRbeta DNA was amplified with the immunoSEQ hsTCRbeta kit following the manufacturer's protocol. TCRbeta libraries were sequenced on an Illumina MiSeq instrument. For the original study's pipeline: Following removal of out-of-frame sequences, 2 million to 2.5 million distinct TCRbeta sequences were retained, with an average of around 70,000 per individual. Each individual was scored by the count of fewer than 200 previously reported CMV-associated TCRbeta sequences and the total productive distinct TCRbeta count. A beta-binomial model was reimplemented in Python, and scikit-learn random forests with default parameters were trained on US cohort data. Classifier performance on the Belgian cohort was summarized as median AUC with percentile confidence intervals over 10,000 bootstrap iterations. The table was pulled from immuneACCESS by TCRdb, which kept in-frame rearrangements only. Such tables lose some clones; where checked, under half of the loss comes from unresolved V genes, and the rest has no known cause. Clonal size and the V and J genes are those of that table, whereas D and trimming came from the DNA. In all, the sample holds around 45,000 clones, and approximately 81% of those were seen once. The top ten hold more than 0.95% of the sample.

Findings and caveats that apply to the study as a whole: Only CD4+CD45RO+ memory cells were sequenced, unlike the original study, which covered naive and memory CD4+ and CD8+ populations. Results were interpreted as suggesting that the CMV-associated TCR signature is largely present in the CD4+ memory repertoire. Of about 180 previously reported CMV-associated TCRbeta sequences, around 70 appeared in the CD4+ memory repertoires, each in one to five individuals. For predicting CMV serostatus, the median bootstrapped AUC was approximately 0.95 using the original framework and roughly 0.92 using a US-trained random forest. A median bootstrapped AUC of roughly 0.95 with a 95% CI of 0.76-1.00 was achieved on the Belgian cohort by the original-framework classifier.

Single viable CD3+CD4+CD8-CD45RO+ cells were sorted as memory CD4+ T cells on a FACSAria II. To determine CMV serostatus, a Roche Elecsys assay was used that detects serum IgG against CMV pp150, pp28, p38 and p52. After thawing, total CD4+ T cells were enriched by positive selection with CD4 magnetic microbeads. The samples came from a different study that was designed specifically to examine the CD4+ T cell memory repertoire. Peripheral blood mononuclear cells were isolated and cryopreserved according to standard operating procedures, and serum was kept at -80 degrees C. Staining used CD3-PerCP (BW264/56), CD4-APC (RPA-T4), CD45RO-PE (UCHT1) and CD8-Pacific Orange (3B5) antibodies, with Sytox blue excluding non-viable cells. On this clone itself: It lacks a known antigen. Base qualities are not at hand, and no much larger clone is one base apart.

Looking up the germline V gene yields CDR1 SGHTA and CDR2 FQGNSA. The trim is 7 bases for V and 1 base for J, with a gap of 16 bases between the germline ends. CDR3 length: 16 amino acids, cysteine to phenylalanine. This entry keeps only the CDR3 DNA: 48 bases, framed from base 1. Sequencing used memory CD4+ T cells from blood. The source of this sequence is an adult in good health and CMV-seropositive. The chain employs TRBV7-2 and TRBJ2-2; the D gene could be TRBD1 or TRBD2, each one agreeing over 5 bases. The CDR3 region has the sequence CASTPSGQGNTGELFF. The DNA is TGTGCCAGCACCCCGTCGGGGCAGGGGAACACCGGGGAGCTGTTTTTT.